This section outlines one T cell receptor beta chain sequence together with its context. It lacks a known antigen. No per-base quality is available; no much larger clone lies one base away. The data are from a study of blood T cell repertoires in COVID-19 (dated by TCRdb to the early 2020s). Study-wide context: Collaborator samples came from the United States, Italy and Spain and covered acute and convalescent phases of COVID-19. The prospective study material was composed of cDNA or gDNA derived from T cells, B-cell-depleted T cells, or PBMCs. Subjects who had been exposed to COVID-19, were actively infected with it, or had recovered from it provided the deeply sampled blood TCRbeta repertoires that made up the dataset. The repertoires were released in a freely available public database meant as a resource for research on the immune response to SARS-CoV-2. Samples were obtained from the ongoing ImmuneRACE study (first 160 participants) and from 1,000 to 1,500 subjects provided by 6 global collaborators. Nearly every sample came with metadata listing a de-identified subject ID, COVID-19 status, age in years and sex. Where available, HLA class I and class II types were taken from metadata supplied by the sample provider and were not determined by assay-based typing.

Participants in the prospective study were aged about 18 to 95 years, lived in 24 United States geographic areas, and enrolled through a virtual design. In the prospective study, participants were assigned to cohorts based on the clinical history participants reported in a screening survey and a study questionnaire. ImmuneRACE Cohort 3 recovered participants were defined by two consecutive negative NP/OP PCR tests, healthcare professional clearance, or symptom resolution. In the prospective study, mobile phlebotomists collected whole blood, serum and a nasopharyngeal or oropharyngeal swab from each participant. Participants in the prospective study had the option to provide additional blood draws and questionnaires over a roughly 2-month period. Before DNA extraction, blood samples from the prospective study were shipped at room temperature or frozen. Broad study findings and their caveats: The quantity of clinical and demographic metadata differed by source and by participant and was supplied without curation.

The immunoSEQ Assay, a bias-controlled multiplex PCR, was used to amplify TCRbeta CDR3 regions from genomic DNA. The source study handled its data this way. The number of nucleated cells in each sample was estimated from the amplification of reference gene primers within the assay. To quantify the absolute abundance of each unique TCRbeta CDR3 rearrangement, sequence reads were collapsed and filtered. For each sample, productive Simpson clonality was calculated by taking the square root of Simpson's diversity index across productive rearrangements. The immuneACCESS repertoire file appears here via TCRdb, limited to in-frame rearrangements. These files lack a portion of the clones; in checked studies, under half of the deficit traces to unresolved V genes, and the cause of the others is not known. The V and J calls and clone size are taken from that table; D and trimming were inferred from the DNA. A total of more than 300,000 clones appear in this sample, approximately 90% of them only once. Of the sample, under 6.5% is held by the ten largest clones.

CDR1 and CDR2 were assigned from the germline V gene (reference sequence) as SEHNR and FQNEAQ. Its CDR3 holds 13 amino acids, cysteine through phenylalanine. Only CDR3 DNA remains: 39 bases, in frame from the first base. From V the trimming removes 5 bases and from J it removes 6 bases, while the gene matches leave 3 bases of the junction unaccounted for. Specimen: PBMCs or T cells enriched from blood (not recorded which). The receptor comes from a woman in her 30s who had recovered from COVID-19. The chain is assembled from TRBV7-9 and TRBJ2-7; TRBD1 aligns with 11 central bases. The bases are TGTGCCAGCAGCAGGGACAGGGGGGGCGAGCAGTACTTC. This is translated as CASSRDRGGEQYF.